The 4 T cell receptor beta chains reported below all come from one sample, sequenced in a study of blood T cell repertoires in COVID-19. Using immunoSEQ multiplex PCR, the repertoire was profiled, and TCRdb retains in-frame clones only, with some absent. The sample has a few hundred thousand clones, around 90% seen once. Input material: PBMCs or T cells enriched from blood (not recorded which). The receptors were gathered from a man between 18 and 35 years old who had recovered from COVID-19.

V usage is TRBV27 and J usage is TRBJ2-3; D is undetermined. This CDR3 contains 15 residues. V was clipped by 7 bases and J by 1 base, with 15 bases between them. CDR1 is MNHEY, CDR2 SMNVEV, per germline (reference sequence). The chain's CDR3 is CASNPKRGGTDTQYF. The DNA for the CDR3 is TGTGCCAGCAATCCTAAAAGAGGCGGCACAGATACGCAGTATTTT.

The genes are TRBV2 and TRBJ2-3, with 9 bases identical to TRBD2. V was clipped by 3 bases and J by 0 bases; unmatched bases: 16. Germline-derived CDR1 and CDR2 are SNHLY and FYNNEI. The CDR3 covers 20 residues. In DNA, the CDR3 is TGTGCCAGCAGTGAGGGGGGACTAGCCCGTTTGTACGGGAGCACAGATACGCAGTATTTT. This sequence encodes CASSEGGLARLYGSTDTQYF.

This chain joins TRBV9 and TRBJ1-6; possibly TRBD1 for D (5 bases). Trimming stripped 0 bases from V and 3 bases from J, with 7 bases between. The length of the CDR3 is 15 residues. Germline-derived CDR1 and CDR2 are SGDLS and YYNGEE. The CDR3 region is CASSVEGNYNSPLHF. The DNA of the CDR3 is TGTGCCAGCAGCGTAGAGGGGAACTATAATTCACCCCTCCACTTT.

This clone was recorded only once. CDR3 region: CSVLKDRGENGYTF. CDR3 coding DNA: TGCAGCGTCCTCAAGGACAGGGGTGAAAATGGCTACACCTTC. The V gene is TRBV29-1, the J gene TRBJ1-2; 9 bases line up with TRBD1. V lost 6 bases to trimming and J lost 6 bases; unmatched junction nucleotides: 11. Looked up from germline, CDR1 is SQVTM and CDR2 is ANQGSEA. This CDR3 is 14 amino acids long.